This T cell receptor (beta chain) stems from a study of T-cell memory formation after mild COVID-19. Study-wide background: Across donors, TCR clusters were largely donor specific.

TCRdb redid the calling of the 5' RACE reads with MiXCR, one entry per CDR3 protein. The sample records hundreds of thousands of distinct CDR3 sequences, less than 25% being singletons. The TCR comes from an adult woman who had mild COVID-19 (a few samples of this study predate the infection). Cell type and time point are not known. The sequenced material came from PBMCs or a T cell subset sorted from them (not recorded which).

The CDR3 here is CASSLSGKTEAFF. CDR3 coding DNA: TGTGCCAGCAGTTTATCAGGGAAAACTGAAGCTTTCTTT. The rearrangement uses TRBV27 and TRBJ1-1; D unresolved. The CDR3 has 13 residues. Germline-derived CDR1 and CDR2 are MNHEY and SMNVEV (reference sequence). V was clipped by 0 bases and J by 5 bases, with 7 bases between them.